The present T cell receptor (beta chain) was sequenced within a study of blood T cell repertoires in COVID-19. Background on the study: The cDNA or gDNA used as material had been derived from T cells, B-cell-depleted T cells, or PBMCs.

Libraries were prepared by immunoSEQ multiplex PCR; TCRdb keeps only in-frame clonotypes and omits some of them. This sample has fewer than 300,000 clones, with approximately 81% found just once. The germline CDR1 and CDR2 sequences are WSHSY and SAAADI. Between the trimmed V and J ends, which lost 11 bases and 5 bases, there was a span of 16 bases. The CDR3 spans 12 residues. Everyone who took part was 18 to 89 years old, and they came from about 25 US areas. Grouping used clinical history reported by participants in a survey and questionnaire. Recovered status applied to Cohort 3 donors who had two consecutive negative PCRs. It also applied to those with clearance or with symptom resolution.

The chain is built from TRBV10-2 and TRBJ2-7, with a tentative D call TRBD2 (6 bases). The source of this sequence is a woman aged 45-60 years who had recovered from COVID-19. Sequences were obtained from PBMCs or T cells enriched from blood (not recorded which). The CDR3 nucleotides are TGCGCCTCTTCATCCGGGGGAAACGAGCAGTACTTC. Its translation: CASSSGGNEQYF.